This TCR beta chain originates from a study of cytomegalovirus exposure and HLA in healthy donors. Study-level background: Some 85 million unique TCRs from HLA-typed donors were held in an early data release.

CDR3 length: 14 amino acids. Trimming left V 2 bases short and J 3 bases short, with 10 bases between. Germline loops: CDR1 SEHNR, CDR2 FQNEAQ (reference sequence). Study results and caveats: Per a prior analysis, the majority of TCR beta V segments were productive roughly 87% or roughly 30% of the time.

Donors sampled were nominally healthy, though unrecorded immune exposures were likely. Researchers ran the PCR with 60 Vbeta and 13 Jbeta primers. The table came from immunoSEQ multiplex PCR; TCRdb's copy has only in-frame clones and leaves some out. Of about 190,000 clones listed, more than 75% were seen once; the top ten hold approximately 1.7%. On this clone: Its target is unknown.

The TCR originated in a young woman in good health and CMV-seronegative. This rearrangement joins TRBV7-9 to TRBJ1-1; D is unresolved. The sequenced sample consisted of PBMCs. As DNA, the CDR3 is TGTGCCAGCAGCTTAACTCAACGAGACACTGAAGCTTTCTTT. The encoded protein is CASSLTQRDTEAFF.